This T cell receptor (beta chain) stems from a study of cytomegalovirus exposure and HLA in healthy donors. Study-level findings and limits: Some V segments, including TRBV6-2 and TRBV6-3, were excluded as indistinguishable. Rare TCR sequences dominated, though some public TCRs recurred in many donors. High sensitivity and specificity were reportedly achieved when the classifier diagnosed cytomegalovirus status.

The PCR used 60 Vbeta and 13 Jbeta primers. Using immunoSEQ multiplex PCR, the repertoire was profiled, and TCRdb retains in-frame clones only, with some absent. The sample consists of 150,000 to 200,000 clones, 80% of them appearing once. Germline V gene data show CDR1 as MGHRA and CDR2 as YSYEKL. CDR3 length: 14 amino acids. Trimming removed 1 base from V and 8 bases from J, with 12 bases in between. Turning to this clone: Its antigen is still unknown.

The TCR originated in a man between 18 and 35 years old in good health and CMV-seropositive. V and J are TRBV4-1 and TRBJ1-5; D possibly corresponds to TRBD1 (5 bases). The sample was PBMCs. CDR3 coding DNA: TGCGCCAGCAGCCAAGTAGCAGGGTTGAAGCCCCAGCATTTT. Encoded protein: CASSQVAGLKPQHF.